This T cell receptor (beta chain) was observed in a study of radiation and T cells in renal cell carcinoma. Study-wide context: Nephrectomy followed 15 Gy stereotactic body radiation by 4 weeks. General study results and limits: Top tumor clonotypes rose in blood 2 weeks post-radiation, then contracted. Pretreatment tumor biopsies were lacking, so baseline clonotypes are unknown.

Produced via immunoSEQ multiplex PCR; TCRdb's table is partial and in-frame only. The sample lists some 120,000 clones, roughly 80% occurring once. As regards this clone: Its antigen is not identified.

The sample's time point: baseline pretreatment blood. The treatment here: 15 Gy SBRT to primary tumor, nephrectomy 4 weeks later. The input for sequencing was blood, taken from a patient whose treatment included radiotherapy and nephrectomy. This sequence was found in a woman between 55 and 75 years old with renal cell carcinoma.

The DNA of the CDR3 is TGTGCCAGCAGCTTCACTAGCGGGCTTTCCTACAATGAGCAGTTCTTC. Translation gives CASSFTSGLSYNEQFF. This chain connects TRBV11-3 to TRBJ2-1, with TRBD2 identical over 9 bases. The CDR3 is 16 amino acids. The germline V gene has CDR1 SGHNT and CDR2 YENEEA. Germline trimming cut 3 bases from V and 1 base from J; bases unmatched to any gene: 4.